This T cell receptor beta chain was captured in a study of blood T cell repertoires in COVID-19. Turning to the study itself: The United States, Italy and Spain supplied acute and convalescent COVID-19 samples. T cells, B-cell-depleted T cells, or PBMCs provided the cDNA or gDNA that served as material.

In the original analysis: Scientists estimated how many nucleated cells there were by amplifying reference gene primers. The data were produced by immunoSEQ multiplex PCR, yet TCRdb's version contains in-frame clones alone and is incomplete. D and trimming come from the DNA, and the V and J calls and clone size come from that table. The data contain 56,000 or so clones, roughly 90% of them singletons. Germline values: CDR1 SGHNT, CDR2 YYREEE (reference sequence). J lost 5 bases, V lost 3 bases, and 4 bases had no gene match. The CDR3 has 14 residues. The sequenced sample was peripheral blood. This TCR came from a human donor in a cohort sampled during active COVID-19. This chain connects TRBV5-4 to TRBJ1-1, with 10 bases that match TRBD1. The CDR3 nucleotides read TGTGCCAGCAGCTATGGGACAGGGGAGACTGAAGCTTTCTTT. This codes for CASSYGTGETEAFF.